This paragraph reports one TCR beta chain. This sample stems from a study of T cell changes during pregnancy in multiple sclerosis. Data came from immunoSEQ multiplex PCR; TCRdb stores just in-frame clones and leaves some out. The sample lists under 30,000 clones, 80% to 90% occurring once. This CDR3 is built from 18 residues. J gave up 4 bases and V 1 base, and 7 bases lay outside the gene matches. CDR1 and CDR2 from the germline V gene are SGHTA and FQGNSA. The material sequenced was CD4+ T cells from peripheral blood mononuclear cells, taken in the first trimester of pregnancy. The rearrangement uses TRBV7-2 and TRBJ2-3; TRBD2 matches at 14 bases. This clonotype was obtained from a female donor in good health, enrolled as a control in a pregnancy study. For the CDR3, the DNA is TGTGCCAGCAGCTTAGGCCCTGGGACTAGCGGGAGCCCAGATACGCAGTATTTT. This encodes CASSLGPGTSGSPDTQYF.